This entry is about one TCR beta chain. These data come from a study of T-cell memory formation after mild COVID-19. Study-wide context: Among the donors, TCR clusters were largely specific to each donor.

TCRdb redid the calling of the 5' RACE reads with MiXCR, one entry per CDR3 protein. The top ten clones hold around 40% of a sample with roughly 110,000 distinct CDR3 sequences, about an eighth of them seen once. This CDR3 has 14 residues. Trimming shortened V by 5 bases and J by 3 bases, and 13 bases separated the two germline ends. The receptor was isolated from a man between 18 and 35 years old who had mild COVID-19 (a few samples of this study predate the infection). Cell type and time point are not known. Sequenced material: PBMCs or a T cell subset sorted from them (not recorded which). The chain uses TRBV12-3 or TRBV12-4 and TRBJ1-1, with D possibly matching TRBD1 (5 bases). CDR3: CASSRGREHTEAFF. The CDR3 nucleotides are TGTGCCAGCAGTAGGGGCAGGGAGCACACTGAAGCTTTCTTT.